The 23 T cell receptor beta chains reported below all come from one sample, sequenced in a study of blood T cell dynamics during melanoma immunotherapy. TCRdb's table, derived via immunoSEQ multiplex PCR, lists solely in-frame clones and lacks some. Here the sample spans some 13,000 clones, about 91% being singletons. Documented time point: pre-treatment baseline. Sequencing used effector memory CD8+ T cells from blood, obtained from a patient treated with checkpoint blockade. All receptors come from a human donor with melanoma.

The chain is built from TRBV19 and TRBJ2-5; 10 nucleotides match TRBD2. The CDR3 is 15 residues long. The junction had 9 bases not matched to a gene; V was cut back by 6 bases and J by 5 bases. Germline V gene data show CDR1 as LNHDA and CDR2 as SQIVND (reference sequence). CDR3 nucleotide sequence: TGTGCCAGTAGCCTGCTAGCGGGAGTAGTCGAGACCCAGTACTTC. This codes for CASSLLAGVVETQYF.

This sequence joins TRBV4-1 and TRBJ2-2; D is ambiguous. V was pared by 0 bases and J by 6 bases, with 5 bases between. Germline V gives CDR1 MGHRA, CDR2 YSYEKL. This CDR3 comprises 13 residues. The CDR3 loop is CASSQDTAGELFF. CDR3 in DNA: TGCGCCAGCAGCCAAGATACGGCCGGGGAGCTGTTTTTT.

This chain connects TRBV25-1 to TRBJ1-3; D is undetermined. This CDR3 comprises 15 residues. Germline V gene data show CDR1 as MGHDK and CDR2 as SYGVNS. The V end lost 5 bases, the J end lost 4 bases, and 15 bases lay between the germline ends. This CDR3 is CASSPTSGGGNTIYF. For the CDR3, the DNA is TGTGCCAGCAGTCCTACCTCAGGTGGAGGAAACACCATATATTTT.

The chain joins TRBV6-1 to TRBJ2-7, with 7 bases aligning to TRBD1. This CDR3 contains 14 residues. The trim removed 6 bases at V and 4 bases at J, leaving 9 bases unmatched. CDR1 and CDR2 (germline): MNHNS, SASEGT. CDR3 in amino acids: CASRDLRDSYEQYF. Written as DNA, the CDR3 is TGTGCCAGCAGAGACCTCCGGGACAGTTACGAGCAGTACTTC.

The rearrangement joins TRBV27 to TRBJ2-7; 10 bases are a match to TRBD2. Trimming removed 6 bases from V and 4 bases from J; junction bases left unmatched: 12. Germline loops: CDR1 MNHEY, CDR2 SMNVEV (reference sequence). The CDR3 runs to 16 residues. DNA of the CDR3: TGTGCCAGCAGCATAGGAGGAGCGGGAGGGCAGTACGAGCAGTACTTC. As protein: CASSIGGAGGQYEQYF.

V and J are TRBV4-1 and TRBJ2-7; D uncertain. Per the germline V gene, CDR1 is MGHRA and CDR2 is YSYEKL. V was clipped by 0 bases and J by 0 bases, with 9 bases between them. The length of the CDR3 is 15 residues. CDR3 amino acids: CASSQDGVDSYEQYF. CDR3 DNA sequence: TGCGCCAGCAGCCAAGATGGGGTGGACTCCTACGAGCAGTACTTC.

This chain links TRBV13 with TRBJ1-2; unclear D gene. Germline CDR1 and CDR2: PRHDT and FYEKMQ (reference sequence). The V gene lost 4 bases and the J gene lost 8 bases, with 2 bases spanning the gap. CDR3 length: 9 residues. The CDR3 bases are TGTGCCAGCAGCTCAGGCTACACCTTC. Translated, it gives CASSSGYTF.

The chain is built from TRBV19 and TRBJ2-2, with 8 bases aligning to TRBD1. Losses at the gene ends were 5 bases for V and 4 bases for J; bases not matched to a gene: 9. The CDR3 totals 16 residues. From germline, CDR1 is LNHDA and CDR2 SQIVND (reference sequence). The CDR3, as DNA: TGTGCCAGTAGTCAGAAACGAGACAGGGGCACCGGGGAGCTGTTTTTT. Translating it yields CASSQKRDRGTGELFF.

A single count supports this clone. This chain joins TRBV7-2 and TRBJ1-2; D gene ambiguous. Germline-derived CDR1 and CDR2 are SGHTA and FQGNSA. V gave up 5 bases and J gave up 9 bases, with 16 bases separating them. The CDR3 sequence is 13 residues long. The CDR3 sequence is CASSQVEGRRYTF. The CDR3 region has the DNA TGTGCCAGCAGCCAGGTGGAGGGAAGGCGCTACACCTTC.

The chain recombines TRBV4-2 with TRBJ2-7; tentative D call: TRBD2 (5 bases). The V gene's germline CDR1 is LGHNA and CDR2 YNFKEQ. V gave up 1 base and J gave up 3 bases, with 13 bases separating them. The CDR3 length is 15 residues. CDR3 sequence: CASSQARTVSYEQYF. For the CDR3, the DNA is TGTGCCAGCAGCCAAGCACGGACTGTGAGCTACGAGCAGTACTTC.

The chain links TRBV2 to TRBJ2-7, with 7 bases aligning to TRBD1. V shed 5 bases, J shed 3 bases, and the junction held 10 bases outside the gene matches. This CDR3 contains 15 residues. Germline CDR1 and CDR2: SNHLY and FYNNEI. CDR3 amino acids: CASSFGQVLYYEQYF. The CDR3 DNA reads TGTGCCAGCAGTTTTGGACAGGTTTTATACTACGAGCAGTACTTC.

The CDR3 DNA reads TGTGCCAGCAGCCGACAGGATGCCGGGGAGCTGTTTTTT. Its protein is CASSRQDAGELFF. The chain uses TRBV25-1 and TRBJ2-2; D perhaps matches TRBD1 (6 bases). This CDR3 has 13 amino acids. Trimming removed 6 bases from V and 6 bases from J, with 11 bases in between. Germline lookup yields CDR1 MGHDK and CDR2 SYGVNS.

This chain uses TRBV4-3 with TRBJ1-5; D is uncertain. The length of the CDR3 is 15 residues. V was cut by 0 bases and J by 1 base, with 7 bases left in between. Germline CDR1 and CDR2: LGHNA and YSLEER. Here the CDR3 reads CASSQDRWSNQPQHF. CDR3 sequence (DNA): TGCGCCAGCAGCCAAGACAGGTGGAGCAATCAGCCCCAGCATTTT.

The genes are TRBV9 and TRBJ1-3; D unclear. Germline assignment: CDR1 SGDLS and CDR2 YYNGEE. Between the trimmed V and J ends, which lost 3 bases and 0 bases, there was a span of 10 bases. The length of the CDR3 is 15 residues. The CDR3 spells CASSEPQDSGNTIYF. DNA for the CDR3: TGTGCCAGCAGCGAGCCCCAGGACTCTGGAAACACCATATATTTT.

This sequence joins TRBV6-5 and TRBJ1-1; possibly TRBD1 for D (5 bases). V was cut by 2 bases and J by 2 bases, with 15 bases left in between. This CDR3 comprises 16 residues. CDR1 is MNHEY and CDR2 is SVGAGI in the germline V gene. The CDR3 loop is CASSYGQGPANTEAFF. Here the CDR3 DNA reads TGTGCCAGCAGTTACGGGCAGGGACCCGCTAACACTGAAGCTTTCTTT.

CDR3 sequence reads: CASSLGANTEAFF. DNA of the CDR3: TGTGCCAGCAGTTTAGGGGCCAACACTGAAGCTTTCTTT. The chain joins TRBV28 to TRBJ1-1; weak D call: TRBD1 (5 bases). The CDR3 loop spans 13 amino acids. Germline loops: CDR1 MDHEN, CDR2 SYDVKM. Trimming took 2 bases from V and 2 from J, leaving 6 bases between them.

DNA for the CDR3: TGTGCCAGTAGTGGGACGCCCAAAAACATTCAGTACTTC. Amino acid sequence: CASSGTPKNIQYF. The chain links TRBV19 to TRBJ2-4; D may match TRBD1 or TRBD2 (5 bases each). Germline V gene data show CDR1 as LNHDA and CDR2 as SQIVND (reference sequence). V shed 5 bases and J shed 2 bases, with 7 bases lying between them. The CDR3 length is 13 residues.

The CDR3 nucleotides are TGTGCCAGCAGCGAACCTGGAGATACGCAGTATTTT. It is translated as CASSEPGDTQYF. The gene calls are TRBV6-6 and TRBJ2-3; D is undetermined. The V end lost 6 bases, the J end lost 5 bases, and 9 bases lay between the germline ends. The CDR3 is made up of 12 amino acids. Germline values: CDR1 MNHNY, CDR2 SVGAGI (reference sequence).

The chain combines TRBV6-6 with TRBJ2-2; D gene uncertain. The germline V gene encodes CDR1 MNHNY and CDR2 SVGAGI (reference sequence). V was clipped by 7 bases and J by 1 base, with 13 bases between them. The CDR3 contains 15 residues. The CDR3 nucleotides read TGTGCCAGCACCCTACTGGGCGGGAACACCGGGGAGCTGTTTTTT. Encoded protein: CASTLLGGNTGELFF.

The chain recombines TRBV5-4 with TRBJ2-1, with D uncertain. V was shortened by 3 bases and J by 2 bases, with 12 bases between the two germline ends. In germline, CDR1 is SGHNT, CDR2 YYREEE (reference sequence). The length of the CDR3 is 15 residues. Written as DNA, the CDR3 is TGTGCCAGCAGCTCCAACAGCGAACCCTACAATGAGCAGTTCTTC. It translates to CASSSNSEPYNEQFF.

CDR3 protein: CASSRDRGNYEQYF. CDR3 nucleotide sequence: TGCGCCAGCAGCCGGGACAGGGGCAACTACGAGCAGTACTTC. V and J are TRBV10-1 and TRBJ2-7; 10 bases line up with TRBD1. Germline CDR1 WNHNN, CDR2 SYGVQD (reference sequence). Unmatched junction bases numbered 5, after V lost 6 bases and J lost 3 bases. This CDR3 has 14 amino acids.

Notes on this clone: It is unclear where the CDR3 begins or ends on the DNA, so no DNA is shown, and the CDR3 is as TCRdb lists it. The chain joins TRBV19 to TRBJ2-3; the DNA was not used to check the table's D call, TRBD2. Germline lookup yields CDR1 LNHDA and CDR2 SQIVND (reference sequence). Termini included, the CDR3 measures 14 amino acids. CDR3 loop: CASSLVALGTRGDF.

The chain uses TRBV27 and TRBJ2-5; D may be TRBD2 (6 bases). Gene TRBJ2-7 matches the end of the DNA better, so the J call may be wrong. Per germline, CDR1 MNHEY and CDR2 SMNVEV (reference sequence). The CDR3 spans 13 residues. The CDR3 reads CASSPSAGYEQYF. The CDR3 DNA sequence: TGTGCCAGCAGCCCATCGGCGGGATACGAGCAGTACTTC.